This TCR beta chain was captured in a study of Ad26.COV2.S vaccination and SARS-CoV-2 variants. Across the study: It was the COV1001 Ad26.COV2.S trial arm that included the donor.

This table comes from immunoSEQ multiplex PCR, and its TCRdb copy is limited to in-frame clones, with some not included. The top ten hold 3.4% of the sample, which has around 320,000 clones, roughly 84% seen once. Regarding treatment: 15 to 20 received Ad26.COV2.S at low or high dose, single or two shots; several received placebo; per-sample allocation not given. Collection of the samples took place on day 63 after the first injection of vaccine or placebo. V lost 3 bases, J lost 13 bases, and 10 bases stayed unmatched. CDR1 is KGHSH, CDR2 LQKENI, per germline. The CDR3 covers 14 residues. The receptor comes from a person between 18 and 65 years old who received the Ad26.COV2.S COVID-19 vaccine or a placebo. The chain combines TRBV18 with TRBJ2-3; 10 nucleotides match TRBD2. The material was peripheral blood, obtained in a trial of Ad26.COV2.S vaccine versus placebo. The CDR3 spells CASSPGTSGALEYF. The CDR3 nucleotides read TGTGCCAGCTCACCGGGTACTAGCGGGGCCCTCGAGTATTTT.